What follows are 14 T cell receptor beta chains derived from one specimen sequenced in a study of blood T cell repertoires in COVID-19. The data were produced by immunoSEQ multiplex PCR, yet TCRdb's version contains in-frame clones alone and is incomplete. The table records 300,000 to 400,000 clones, about 89% of them present only once. The specimen was peripheral blood. The receptors derive from a woman in her forties or fifties with COVID-19, enrolled during active disease.

The chain has TRBV11-3 and TRBJ2-1, with 15 positions matching TRBD2. With V trimmed by 6 bases and J by 7 bases, 4 bases remained unmatched. Germline lookup yields CDR1 SGHNT and CDR2 YENEEA. There are 15 residues in the CDR3. CDR3 sequence: CASSSGLAGGNEQFF. DNA of the CDR3: TGTGCCAGCAGTTCTGGACTAGCGGGAGGGAATGAGCAGTTCTTC.

The V and J genes are TRBV5-5 and TRBJ2-3, with 11 bases identical to TRBD2. Germline V gene lookup returns CDR1 SGHKS and CDR2 YYEKEE (reference sequence). With 0 bases clipped from V and 2 bases from J, the junction kept 8 bases outside the gene matches. The CDR3 is 18 amino acids. CDR3 amino acids: CASSLGALAGGLTDTQYF. DNA of the CDR3: TGTGCCAGCAGCTTGGGGGCCCTAGCGGGAGGCCTCACAGATACGCAGTATTTT.

This clone was recorded only once. The chain links TRBV6-2 or TRBV6-3 to TRBJ2-1, with 12 nucleotides matching TRBD2. CDR1 is MNHEY and CDR2 is SVGEGT in the germline V gene. This CDR3 contains 17 residues. With V trimmed by 5 bases and J by 0 bases, 5 bases remained unmatched. The CDR3 nucleotides are TGTGCCAGCAGTGGTCCGACTAGCGGGAGCTCCTACAATGAGCAGTTCTTC. The encoded protein is CASSGPTSGSSYNEQFF.

The chain employs TRBV24-1 and TRBJ2-1, with 8 bases that match TRBD2. Germline trimming cut 4 bases from V and 13 bases from J; bases unmatched to any gene: 8. This CDR3 comprises 13 residues. CDR1 is KGHDR and CDR2 is SFDVKD in the germline V gene. The CDR3 DNA is TGTGCCACCAGTGAGGGACTAGGTTTCGTTCAGTTCTTC. Its protein product is CATSEGLGFVQFF.

This chain joins TRBV6-5 and TRBJ1-1; a possible D gene is TRBD1 (6 bases). Looked up from germline, CDR1 is MNHEY and CDR2 is SVGAGI. The CDR3 extends over 14 amino acids. V lost 7 bases and J 11 bases, leaving 23 bases between the germline ends. The CDR3 loop is CASKIQGQVGFAFF. As DNA, the CDR3 is TGTGCCAGCAAAATCCAGGGGCAGGTTGGATTTGCTTTCTTT.

The chain uses TRBV18 and TRBJ1-3, with TRBD1 as a possible D gene (5 bases). Deletions cut 3 bases from V and 4 bases from J, with 13 bases between. CDR1 is KGHSH and CDR2 is LQKENI in the germline V gene. The CDR3 loop spans 15 amino acids. This CDR3 is CASSPAGGKGNTIYF. The DNA of the CDR3 is TGTGCCAGCTCACCGGCCGGGGGAAAAGGAAACACCATATATTTT.

This clone has more than one count but fewer than ten. The genes are TRBV7-3 and TRBJ2-7, with 7 nucleotides matching TRBD1. V was pared by 5 bases and J by 2 bases, with 6 bases of the junction left unmatched. Germline-derived CDR1 and CDR2 are SGHTA and FQGTGA. CDR3 length: 14 residues. CDR3 sequence reads: CASSLNRGPYEQYF. CDR3 bases: TGTGCCAGCAGCCTTAACAGGGGCCCCTACGAGCAGTACTTC.

The J gene is TRBJ2-1, the V gene TRBV25-1; D is possibly TRBD1 (6 bases). V was clipped by 8 bases and J by 3 bases, with 17 bases between them. CDR3 length equals 15 residues. CDR1 and CDR2 (germline): MGHDK, SYGVNS. The DNA for the CDR3 is TGTGCCAGCTACAGGGATCAGGGTCTCTACAATGAGCAGTTCTTC. Translation gives CASYRDQGLYNEQFF.

V usage is TRBV12-3 or TRBV12-4 and J usage is TRBJ1-2; no clear D. The V end was cut by 2 bases, the J end by 7 bases, with 11 bases between. The CDR3 extends over 13 amino acids. CDR3 nucleotide sequence: TGTGCCAGCAGTTTACACGGCGGTACTGGCTACACCTTC. It specifies CASSLHGGTGYTF.

This sequence joins TRBV9 and TRBJ2-6; perhaps TRBD2 as D (5 bases). The CDR3 consists of 18 residues. Looked up from germline, CDR1 is SGDLS and CDR2 is YYNGEE. The ends were cut back, 3 bases at V and 0 bases at J, with 16 bases in the middle. The CDR3 spells CASSGGSGWGSGANVLTF. The CDR3 nucleotides read TGTGCCAGCAGCGGAGGGTCGGGCTGGGGCTCTGGGGCCAACGTCCTGACTTTC.

The chain joins TRBV4-1 to TRBJ1-1; a possible D gene is TRBD1 (6 bases). The CDR3 contains 15 residues. Germline V gene data show CDR1 as MGHRA and CDR2 as YSYEKL. V was pared by 1 base and J by 3 bases, with 12 bases between. The CDR3 here is CASSQGWGPYTEAFF. The CDR3 DNA follows: TGCGCCAGCAGCCAAGGGTGGGGGCCCTACACTGAAGCTTTCTTT.

The chain is built from TRBV5-6 and TRBJ2-2, with D hard to call. Germline-derived CDR1 and CDR2 are SGHDT and YYEEEE. The CDR3 runs 16 residues. Trimming removed 4 bases at V and 4 bases at J, with 17 bases between. CDR3 nucleotides: TGTGCCAGCAGCCTAGTCGGCCTCGGCGGCACCGGGGAGCTGTTTTTT. It translates to CASSLVGLGGTGELFF.

The chain couples TRBV6-1 to TRBJ2-5; TRBD2 agrees at 11 bases. Germline loops: CDR1 MNHNS, CDR2 SASEGT. V was clipped by 2 bases and J by 1 base; unmatched bases: 3. This CDR3 spans 16 amino acids. CDR3 protein: CASSEFLAGGQETQYF. DNA for the CDR3: TGTGCCAGCAGTGAATTTCTAGCGGGAGGCCAAGAGACCCAGTACTTC.

The chain combines TRBV10-1 with TRBJ1-5; a weak D match, TRBD1 (6 bases). This CDR3 contains 16 residues. Trimming stripped 10 bases from V and 0 bases from J, with 19 bases between. Germline CDR1 and CDR2: WNHNN and SYGVQD (reference sequence). In nucleotides, the CDR3 is TGCGCCACCCCCTGGACAGCCATTCTTAGCAATCAGCCCCAGCATTTT. Translating gives CATPWTAILSNQPQHF.